These 18 T cell receptor beta chains share one sample of origin, sequenced in a study of blood T cell repertoires in COVID-19. The protocol was immunoSEQ multiplex PCR, while the TCRdb copy is restricted to in-frame clones and leaves out a portion. The table includes 250,000 or so clones, 89% detected once. The sequenced material came from peripheral blood. These receptors originate from a woman aged 40 to 49 who had recovered from COVID-19.

The chain is built from TRBV25-1 and TRBJ2-1, with 12 bases identical to TRBD1. The CDR3 is 16 amino acids. Germline V gene lookup returns CDR1 MGHDK and CDR2 SYGVNS. The V gene end was trimmed by 4 bases and the J gene end by 1 base; junction bases not matched to a gene: 2. The CDR3 DNA is TGTGCCAGCAGTGGGGACAGGGGGCAATCCTACAATGAGCAGTTCTTC. Its translation: CASSGDRGQSYNEQFF.

V gene TRBV28 combines with J gene TRBJ1-1, with D unclear. V was cut by 5 bases and J by 0 bases, with 22 bases left in between. Germline CDR1 reads MDHEN; CDR2 reads SYDVKM. CDR3 length: 18 residues. The CDR3 DNA reads TGTGCCAGCAGTCCGCCGGAGGGAATCGGTAGGGTGAACACTGAAGCTTTCTTT. It yields the protein CASSPPEGIGRVNTEAFF.

The CDR3 sequence is CASSPSGQGGYGYTF. CDR3 coding DNA: TGCGCCAGCAGCCCCTCGGGACAGGGCGGCTATGGCTACACCTTC. The rearrangement links TRBV4-1 to TRBJ1-2; 9 bases are a match to TRBD1. The CDR3 spans 15 residues. Unmatched junction bases numbered 7, after V lost 4 bases and J lost 4 bases. Germline lookup yields CDR1 MGHRA and CDR2 YSYEKL.

The chain uses TRBV27 and TRBJ2-5, with D perhaps matching TRBD2 (5 bases). Germline CDR1 and CDR2: MNHEY and SMNVEV (reference sequence). The V end lost 5 bases, the J end lost 5 bases, and 15 bases lay between the germline ends. The CDR3 loop spans 14 amino acids. DNA for the CDR3: TGTGCCAGCAGTCCTTTGGGAGTAGGGGAGACCCAGTACTTC. Protein product: CASSPLGVGETQYF.

The rearrangement joins TRBV9 to TRBJ2-1, with TRBD1 as a possible D gene (6 bases). Trimming removed 0 bases at V and 1 base at J, with 17 bases between. The CDR3 is made up of 18 amino acids. CDR1 SGDLS and CDR2 YYNGEE come from the germline V gene. This CDR3 reads CASSVGGLGRWSYNEQFF. The CDR3 nucleotides read TGTGCCAGCAGCGTAGGGGGGCTGGGCCGTTGGTCCTACAATGAGCAGTTCTTC.

This chain connects TRBV5-1 to TRBJ2-3, with 9 bases aligning to TRBD2. This CDR3 has 17 residues. V shed 0 bases, J shed 2 bases, and the junction held 7 bases outside the gene matches. The V gene's germline CDR1 is SGHRS and CDR2 YFSETQ. In DNA form, the CDR3 reads TGCGCCAGCAGCTTGGTTTCGCGGGAGGGTCCCACAGATACGCAGTATTTT. Translated, it gives CASSLVSREGPTDTQYF.

The rearrangement uses TRBV14 and TRBJ2-5; D perhaps matches TRBD1 (6 bases). CDR3 size: 15 residues. The germline V and J ends were trimmed by 0 bases and 2 bases, with 10 bases remaining between them. The germline gives CDR1 SGHDN, CDR2 FVKESK. In nucleotides, the CDR3 is TGTGCCAGCAGCCAAGATATGGACAGACAAGAGACCCAGTACTTC. The encoded protein is CASSQDMDRQETQYF.

V and J are TRBV19 and TRBJ2-1, with TRBD2 matching 8 bases. The V gene's germline CDR1 is LNHDA and CDR2 SQIVND (reference sequence). Trimming cost V 6 bases and J 5 bases; bases outside gene matches: 6. CDR3 length equals 14 residues. DNA of the CDR3: TGTGCCAGTAGACACTCCGGGGGGGACAATGAGCAGTTCTTC. It codes for CASRHSGGDNEQFF. Filled out from reference TRBV19 and TRBJ2-1, the complete variable domain reads DGGITQSPKYLFRKEGQNVTLSCEQNLNHDAMYWYRQDPGQGLRLIYYSQIVNDFQKGDIAEGYSVSREKKESFPLTVTSAQKNPTAFYLCASRHSGGDNEQFFGPGTRLTVL.

The gene calls are TRBV18 and TRBJ2-7; D ambiguous. The V gene's germline CDR1 is KGHSH and CDR2 LQKENI. The V end was cut by 3 bases, the J end by 2 bases, with 17 bases between. There are 16 residues in the CDR3. The CDR3 region is CASSPSEDLTPYEQYF. The CDR3 nucleotides are TGTGCCAGCTCACCGTCCGAGGATCTAACCCCCTACGAGCAGTACTTC.

J is TRBJ1-5 and V is TRBV21-1; TRBD1 is taken as the D call from the table, unchecked against the DNA. TRBV21-1 is designated a pseudogene. The CDR3 contains 18 residues. CDR3 protein: CASSKVTRDRCGNQPQHF. CDR3 DNA: TGTGCCAGCAGCAAAGTGACCCGGGACAGGTGTGGCAATCAGCCCCAGCATTTT.

CDR3 sequence: CASSAGISGNTIYF. The CDR3 nucleotides read TGTGCCAGCAGCGCGGGGATTTCTGGAAACACCATATATTTT. The chain recombines TRBV9 with TRBJ1-3; D gene uncertain. Per germline, CDR1 SGDLS and CDR2 YYNGEE. This CDR3 contains 14 residues. V was pared by 3 bases and J by 1 base, with 8 bases between.

The V and J genes are TRBV21-1 and TRBJ2-3; TRBD1, as called in the table, went unchecked against the DNA. TRBV21-1 is a pseudogene. The CDR3 consists of 17 residues. The CDR3 is CASSNWATGLGKDTQYF. The DNA of the CDR3 is TGTGCCAGCAGCAACTGGGCTACAGGGCTGGGCAAAGATACGCAGTATTTT.

The chain couples TRBV20-1 to TRBJ1-1; D is perhaps TRBD1 (6 bases). Per germline, CDR1 DFQATT and CDR2 SNEGSKA (reference sequence). Trimming took off 3 bases at V and 11 bases at J, with 13 bases between the two ends. This CDR3 region has 11 residues. CDR3 sequence reads: CSARSQGSAFF. Written as DNA, the CDR3 is TGCAGTGCTAGGTCACAGGGATCGGCTTTCTTT.

The rearrangement uses TRBV27 and TRBJ2-2; TRBD1 aligns across 8 bases. After removal of 7 bases from V and 7 bases from J, the junction contained 8 bases not matched to a gene. Germline assignment: CDR1 MNHEY and CDR2 SMNVEV (reference sequence). This CDR3 region has 14 residues. CDR3 residues: CASTRQGINGELFF. CDR3 bases: TGTGCCAGCACGCGACAGGGGATAAACGGGGAGCTGTTTTTT.

The genes are TRBV7-6 and TRBJ1-1; no firm D call. The CDR3 length is 15 residues. The germline V gene encodes CDR1 SGHVS and CDR2 FNYEAQ. The V and J ends lost 5 bases and 0 bases respectively, with 13 bases between them. For the CDR3, the DNA is TGTGCCAGCAGCCAACTTCTACAGATGAACACTGAAGCTTTCTTT. Encoded protein: CASSQLLQMNTEAFF.

This clone was detected only a few times. The V and J genes are TRBV5-5 and TRBJ1-3; 7 bases line up with TRBD1. Germline V gene sequence: CDR1 SGHKS, CDR2 YYEKEE (reference sequence). The CDR3 is 16 residues long. Trimming cost V 4 bases and J 0 bases; bases outside gene matches: 7. The CDR3 bases are TGTGCCAGCAGCCGAACGACAGGGACCTCTGGAAACACCATATATTTT. Translated: CASSRTTGTSGNTIYF.

V is TRBV5-4 and J is TRBJ1-3; D perhaps matches TRBD1 (6 bases). V was clipped by 0 bases and J by 3 bases, with 10 bases between them. The length of the CDR3 is 15 residues. Germline V CDR1 and CDR2: SGHNT, YYREEE (reference sequence). CDR3 sequence reads: CASSLAGADGNTIYF. The CDR3 region has the DNA TGTGCCAGCAGCTTGGCAGGGGCGGATGGAAACACCATATATTTT.

The chain uses TRBV7-3 and TRBJ2-2; no definite D call. The germline gives CDR1 SGHTA, CDR2 FQGTGA. The CDR3 totals 18 residues. The V end was cut by 1 base, the J end by 6 bases, with 21 bases between. DNA for the CDR3: TGTGCCAGCAGCTTAAACTCGAAGGTAGCATCAGAACCCGGGGAGCTGTTTTTT. Encoded protein: CASSLNSKVASEPGELFF.